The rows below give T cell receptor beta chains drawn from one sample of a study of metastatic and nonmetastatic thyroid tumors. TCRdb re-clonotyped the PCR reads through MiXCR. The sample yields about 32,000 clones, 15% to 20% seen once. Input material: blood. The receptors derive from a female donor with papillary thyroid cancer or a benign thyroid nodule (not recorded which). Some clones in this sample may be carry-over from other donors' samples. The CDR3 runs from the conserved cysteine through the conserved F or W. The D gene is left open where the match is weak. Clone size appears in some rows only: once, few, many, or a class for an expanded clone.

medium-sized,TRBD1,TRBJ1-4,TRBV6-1,TGTGCCAGCAGTGAAGGGGGGACAGGCTCTGAAAAACTGTTTTTT,CASSEGGTGSEKLFF
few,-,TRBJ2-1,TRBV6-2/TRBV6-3,TGTGCCAGCAGTTATAGTTTCGTCCCCTACAATGAGCAGTTCTTC,CASSYSFVPYNEQFF
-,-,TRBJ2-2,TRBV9,TGTGCCAGCAGCGTAGGGGACACTCGCCCGTACACCTGGGAGCTGTTTTTT,CASSVGDTRPYTWELFF
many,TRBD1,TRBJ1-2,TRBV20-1,TGCAGTGCCGCCCGGGACAGGGGTTTTGATGGTGGCTACACCTTC,CSAARDRGFDGGYTF
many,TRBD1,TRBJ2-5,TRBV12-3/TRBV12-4,TGTGCCAGCAGTAAAAGGACAGGGGAGACCCAGTACTTC,CASSKRTGETQYF
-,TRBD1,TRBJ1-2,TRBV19,TGTGCCATCAGGCCCACAGGGGGGTATGGCTACACCTTC,CAIRPTGGYGYTF
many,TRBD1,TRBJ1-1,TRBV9,TGTGCCAGCAGCGTAGCCCCCCCGGGGACAGGGGGCATGGACACTGAAGCTTTCTTT,CASSVAPPGTGGMDTEAFF
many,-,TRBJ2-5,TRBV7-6,TGTGCCAGCAGTCCAGGGAACCCAGAGACCCAGTACTTC,CASSPGNPETQYF
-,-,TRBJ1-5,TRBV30,TGTGCCTGGAGTGTTCGGCAGGGGTATCAGCCCCAGCATTTT,CAWSVRQGYQPQHF
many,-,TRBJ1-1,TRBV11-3,TGTGCCAGCAGGGTCTCGTCAGGTGCCACTGAAGCTTTCTTT,CASRVSSGATEAFF
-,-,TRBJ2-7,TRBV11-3,TGTGCCAGCAGCCGCGGGTCGGGGGTATGGTACGAGCAGTACTTC,CASSRGSGVWYEQYF
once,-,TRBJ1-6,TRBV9,TGTGCCAGTAGCGTTACGGGGGGCGTCGGGATTGTTAATTCACCCCTCCACTTT,CASSVTGGVGIVNSPLHF
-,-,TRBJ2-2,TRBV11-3,TGTGCCAGCAGCCGAGCGGAGGGCCGGTATACCGGGGAGCTGTTTTTT,CASSRAEGRYTGELFF
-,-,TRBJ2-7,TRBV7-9,TGTGCCAGCAGCCAACCGAACGGGGCATCCTACGAGCAGTACTTC,CASSQPNGASYEQYF
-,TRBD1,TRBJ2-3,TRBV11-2,TGTGCCAGCAGCTTAGGGGGACAGGGGGTTGCAGATACGCAGTATTTT,CASSLGGQGVADTQYF
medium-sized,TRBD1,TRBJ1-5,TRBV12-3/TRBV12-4,TGTGCCAGCAGTTGGGCAGGGGGCACGGGCAATCAGCCCCAGCATTTT,CASSWAGGTGNQPQHF
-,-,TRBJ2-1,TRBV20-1,TGCAATGCCACTGGCGGGGGCCTTAGTAGGAATGAGCAGTTCTTC,CNATGGGLSRNEQFF
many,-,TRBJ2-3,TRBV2,TGTGCCAGCAGTGCGGGGTCCCGGACTAGCACAGATACGCAGTATTTT,CASSAGSRTSTDTQYF